This T cell receptor (beta chain) was recovered during a study of blood T cell repertoires in COVID-19. Across the whole study: Italy, Spain and the United States were the sources of the convalescent and acute COVID-19 samples.

Profiled with immunoSEQ multiplex PCR; TCRdb holds only in-frame clones, not every one. The table records about 85,000 clones, under 85% of them present only once. Germline CDR1 SGDLS, CDR2 YYNGEE. This CDR3 has 16 amino acids. V was pared by 3 bases and J by 2 bases, with 6 bases of the junction left unmatched. This chain links TRBV9 with TRBJ2-5; 11 nucleotides agree with TRBD2. Sequencing was carried out using peripheral blood. The receptor's source is a man in his 70s with acute or convalescent COVID-19. The CDR3: CASSARGLAVQETQYF. The CDR3 DNA is TGTGCCAGCAGCGCCCGGGGACTAGCGGTACAAGAGACCCAGTACTTC.